Sequencing of this T cell receptor (beta chain) was carried out in a study of blood T cell repertoires in COVID-19. Authors' processing steps: Estimated nucleated cell counts came from reference gene primer amplification. Sequenced by immunoSEQ multiplex PCR; TCRdb stores in-frame clones only, minus some. The D gene and trimming were derived from the DNA, and the V and J assignments and clone size from that table. The data contain approximately 500,000 clones, 85% to 90% of them singletons. Sequencing used peripheral blood. This clonotype was obtained from a woman between 50 and 59 years old with COVID-19, enrolled during active disease.

This chain's CDR3 is CASSPTGGQAFF. Here the CDR3 DNA reads TGTGCCAGCAGCCCGACCGGGGGACAAGCTTTCTTT. The chain couples TRBV7-8 to TRBJ1-1; D may be TRBD1 (5 bases). The CDR3 sequence is 12 residues long. Looked up from germline, CDR1 is SGHVS and CDR2 is FQNEAQ. V dropped 5 bases and J dropped 9 bases, with 13 bases sitting between them.